This T cell receptor beta chain was obtained from a study of blood T cell repertoires in COVID-19. About the research overall: Samples taken during acute and convalescent COVID-19 were collected in the United States, Italy and Spain. Sample material is recorded as cDNA or gDNA derived from T cells, B-cell-depleted T cells, or PBMCs.

V shed 1 base, J shed 0 bases, and the junction held 3 bases outside the gene matches. Germline lookup yields CDR1 SGDLS and CDR2 YYNGEE. The CDR3 length is 15 residues. Original processing methods: Reference gene primer amplification yielded estimated nucleated cell counts. Generated by immunoSEQ multiplex PCR, the TCRdb table keeps only in-frame clones and is missing some. V and J calls and clone size come straight from that table; D and trimming were deduced from the DNA. There are approximately 130,000 clones in the sample; under 85% occur only once, and around a tenth lies in the top ten. The origin of this receptor is a man in his forties or fifties with active or convalescent COVID-19. What was sequenced was peripheral blood. The V call is TRBV9, the J call TRBJ1-1; 7 bases are shared with TRBD1. Written as DNA, the CDR3 is TGTGCCAGCAGCGTAACGACAGGGATGAACACTGAAGCTTTCTTT. Protein product: CASSVTTGMNTEAFF.